The 18 T cell receptor beta chains below come from one sample, sequenced in a study of cytomegalovirus exposure and HLA in healthy donors (dated by TCRdb to about 2017). The protocol used for the library was the immunoSEQ multiplex PCR assay. TCRdb provides this immuneACCESS table in a form limited to in-frame rearrangements. Some clones are lacking; in checked studies, under half of them reflect an unresolved V gene, and why the rest are absent is not known. The sample profile shows under 200,000 clones; roughly nine tenths of them were found once. Approximately 2.9% of the sample comes from the top ten. The sample was PBMCs. These receptor sequences come from a woman between 18 and 29 years old in good health and CMV-seropositive.

This clone appeared a few times. The chain employs TRBV5-1 and TRBJ1-2; 10 bases line up with TRBD1. The CDR3 extends over 16 amino acids. Looked up from germline, CDR1 is SGHRS and CDR2 is YFSETQ. J gave up 4 bases and V 2 bases, and 8 bases lay outside the gene matches. The CDR3 protein is CASSFDRTGGIYGYTF. CDR3 coding DNA: TGCGCCAGCAGCTTCGACAGGACAGGGGGTATCTATGGCTACACCTTC.

The chain has TRBV27 and TRBJ2-1; 9 bases align to TRBD2. The CDR3 has 14 residues. Germline assignment: CDR1 MNHEY and CDR2 SMNVEV (reference sequence). V lost 4 bases to trimming and J lost 14 bases; unmatched junction nucleotides: 12. The CDR3 bases are TGTGCCAGCAGTTGGACTAGCGACACTCTTGGAGAGTTCTTC. This sequence encodes CASSWTSDTLGEFF.

The chain combines TRBV11-2 with TRBJ1-2; TRBD1 matches 7 bases. The CDR3 runs to 16 residues. With V trimmed by 5 bases and J by 3 bases, 12 bases remained unmatched. In germline, CDR1 is SGHAT, CDR2 FQNNGV. CDR3: CASSQPGQARDYGYTF. The CDR3 DNA is TGTGCCAGCAGCCAACCCGGACAGGCCCGCGACTATGGCTACACCTTC.

The chain recombines TRBV10-2 with TRBJ2-7, with 7 bases fitting TRBD1. The CDR3 loop spans 14 amino acids. The V gene's germline CDR1 is WSHSY and CDR2 SAAADI. Trimming removed 4 bases from V and 3 bases from J; junction bases left unmatched: 6. The CDR3 sequence is CASSGTGSNYEQYF. Written as DNA, the CDR3 is TGCGCCAGCAGTGGGACAGGCTCCAACTACGAGCAGTACTTC.

This chain joins TRBV5-1 and TRBJ1-1, with 9 bases lining up with TRBD1. V lost 3 bases to trimming and J lost 3 bases; unmatched junction nucleotides: 0. CDR3 size: 13 residues. Germline V gives CDR1 SGHRS, CDR2 YFSETQ. CDR3 coding DNA: TGCGCCAGCAGCTGGACAGGGGACACTGAAGCTTTCTTT. It translates to CASSWTGDTEAFF. Based on the CDR3 plus reference TRBV5-1 and TRBJ1-1, the full variable domain is KAGVTQTPRYLIKTRGQQVTLSCSPISGHRSVSWYQQTPGQGLQFLFEYFSETQRNKGNFPGRFSGRQFSNSRSEMNVSTLELGDSALYLCASSWTGDTEAFFGQGTRLTVV.

CDR3 sequence reads: CASSDRFQETQYF. The CDR3 DNA sequence: TGTGCCAGCAGCGACAGGTTCCAAGAGACCCAGTACTTC. V gene TRBV28 combines with J gene TRBJ2-5; possible D gene TRBD1, 6 bases. CDR1 is MDHEN and CDR2 is SYDVKM in the germline V gene. The CDR3 length is 13 residues. Trimming removed 6 bases from V and 1 base from J, with 9 bases in between.

The count of this clone is one. This sequence joins TRBV9 and TRBJ2-6; D call uncertain. Between the trimmed V and J ends, which lost 3 bases and 0 bases, there was a span of 10 bases. Germline V gives CDR1 SGDLS, CDR2 YYNGEE. The CDR3 totals 16 residues. Written as DNA, the CDR3 is TGTGCCAGCAGCGCCACCCGTAGCTCTGGGGCCAACGTCCTGACTTTC. It specifies CASSATRSSGANVLTF. The complete variable domain, with remaining parts taken from reference TRBV9 and TRBJ2-6, reads DSGVTQTPKHLITATGQRVTLRCSPRSGDLSVYWYQQSLDQGLQFLIQYYNGEERAKGNILERFSAQQFPDLHSELNLSSLELGDSALYFCASSATRSSGANVLTFGAGSRLTVL.

This sequence joins TRBV2 and TRBJ2-1; no firm D call. With 10 bases removed from V and 8 bases from J, the gap between germline ends came to 9 bases. The V gene's germline CDR1 is SNHLY and CDR2 FYNNEI. CDR3 size: 10 residues. This CDR3 is CAIQDDEQFF. In DNA form, the CDR3 reads TGTGCCATCCAGGATGATGAGCAGTTCTTC.

This chain connects TRBV18 to TRBJ2-5; the match to TRBD2 covers 10 bases. Losses at the gene ends were 0 bases for V and 4 bases for J; bases not matched to a gene: 2. This CDR3 comprises 15 residues. Germline V gene data show CDR1 as KGHSH and CDR2 as LQKENI. CDR3 DNA sequence: TGTGCCAGCTCACCACCGTCTAGCGGGGGAGAGACCCAGTACTTC. Residues: CASSPPSSGGETQYF.

The gene calls are TRBV9 and TRBJ1-2, with D possibly TRBD1 on 5 matching bases. The V gene's germline CDR1 is SGDLS and CDR2 YYNGEE. The CDR3 consists of 13 residues. Trimming pared 0 bases from V and 8 bases from J, leaving 11 bases between. CDR3 loop: CASSVDQGLGYTF. The DNA of the CDR3 is TGTGCCAGCAGCGTAGATCAGGGTCTAGGCTACACCTTC.

V and J are TRBV4-2 and TRBJ2-5; the match to TRBD2 covers 7 bases. Germline-derived CDR1 and CDR2 are LGHNA and YNFKEQ. The CDR3 sequence is 18 residues long. Trimming removed 2 bases from V and 2 bases from J; junction bases left unmatched: 14. This CDR3 reads CASSQLGAGRAPQETQYF. The DNA of the CDR3 is TGTGCCAGCAGCCAATTAGGGGCAGGGAGGGCTCCGCAAGAGACCCAGTACTTC.

There are a few counts of this clone. The rearrangement uses TRBV27 and TRBJ1-4, with TRBD1 matching 9 bases. The germline V gene has CDR1 MNHEY and CDR2 SMNVEV (reference sequence). The CDR3 is 14 residues long. The V gene end was trimmed by 0 bases and the J gene end by 10 bases; junction bases not matched to a gene: 3. This CDR3 reads CASSLSGTGLKLFF. The CDR3 DNA follows: TGTGCCAGCAGTTTATCGGGGACAGGGTTAAAACTGTTTTTT.

The DNA for the CDR3 is TGTGCCAGCAGTTCGGGACTCCCCCCTACGCAGTATTTT. It translates to CASSSGLPPTQYF. The chain employs TRBV6-5 and TRBJ2-3; D is possibly TRBD2 (6 bases). This CDR3 region has 13 residues. V was clipped by 4 bases and J by 8 bases, with 13 bases between them. Germline V gene lookup returns CDR1 MNHEY and CDR2 SVGAGI.

The chain employs TRBV6-1 and TRBJ1-1; D is perhaps TRBD1 (6 bases). Trimming took 8 bases from V and 1 from J, leaving 11 bases between them. This CDR3 has 13 residues. CDR1 is MNHNS, CDR2 SASEGT, per germline. CDR3 loop: CASSTGGNTEAFF. The CDR3 DNA reads TGTGCCAGCTCGACAGGAGGGAACACTGAAGCTTTCTTT.

This clone was seen just once. The genes are TRBV6-6 and TRBJ2-5; 9 nucleotides line up with TRBD2. CDR1 is MNHNY, CDR2 SVGAGI, per germline (reference sequence). The CDR3 covers 16 residues. Trimming at V came to 0 bases and at J to 4 bases, leaving 6 bases not matched to a gene. The CDR3 coding sequence is TGTGCCAGCAGTTACTCCCCAGCGGGGGGCCTAGAGACCCAGTACTTC. It yields the protein CASSYSPAGGLETQYF.

CDR3 sequence: CASSLAGGEEQYF. The CDR3 DNA reads TGTGCCAGCAGTCTGGCAGGGGGCGAAGAGCAGTACTTC. V and J are TRBV28 and TRBJ2-7; 8 nucleotides agree with TRBD1. The J segment lost 7 bases and the V segment lost 5 bases, leaving 7 bases of the junction unmatched. Germline V gene lookup returns CDR1 MDHEN and CDR2 SYDVKM. The CDR3 runs 13 residues.

This clone has just a few counts. This chain joins TRBV2 and TRBJ1-2; 8 bases map to TRBD1. After removal of 3 bases from V and 3 bases from J, the junction contained 3 bases not matched to a gene. CDR1 and CDR2 (germline): SNHLY, FYNNEI. The CDR3 length is 14 residues. CDR3 loop: CASSDRGQDYGYTF. In nucleotides, the CDR3 is TGTGCCAGCAGTGACAGGGGGCAGGACTATGGCTACACCTTC.

The gene calls are TRBV28 and TRBJ2-7; TRBD1 is a possible D gene (6 bases). There are 15 residues in the CDR3. The V gene lost 6 bases and the J gene lost 0 bases, with 15 bases spanning the gap. Germline CDR1 MDHEN, CDR2 SYDVKM. DNA for the CDR3: TGTGCCAGCAGGATGACAGGCTCAAGCTCCTACGAGCAGTACTTC. Its protein product is CASRMTGSSSYEQYF.